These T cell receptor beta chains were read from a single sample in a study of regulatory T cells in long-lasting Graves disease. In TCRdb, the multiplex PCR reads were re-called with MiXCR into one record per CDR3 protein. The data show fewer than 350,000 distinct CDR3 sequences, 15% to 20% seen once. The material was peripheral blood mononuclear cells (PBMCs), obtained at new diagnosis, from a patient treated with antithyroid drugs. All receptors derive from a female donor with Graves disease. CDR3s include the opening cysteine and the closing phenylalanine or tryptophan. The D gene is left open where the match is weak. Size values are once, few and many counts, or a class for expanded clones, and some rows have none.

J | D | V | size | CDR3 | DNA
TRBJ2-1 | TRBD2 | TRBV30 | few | CAWRPARGGVSYNEQFF | TGTGCCTGGAGGCCCGCCCGGGGGGGAGTCTCCTACAATGAGCAGTTCTTC
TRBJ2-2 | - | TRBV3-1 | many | CASSHQGTGELFF | TGTGCCAGCAGCCACCAGGGCACCGGGGAGCTGTTTTTT
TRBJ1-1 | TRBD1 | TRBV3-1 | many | CASSHTRGVETEAFF | TGTGCCAGCAGCCACACCAGGGGGGTTGAAACTGAAGCTTTCTTT
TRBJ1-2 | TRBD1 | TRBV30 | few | CALYPGILSLHPDRGNYGYTF | TGTGCTCTCTACCCTGGAATTTTGTCGTTGCATCCGGACAGGGGTAACTATGGCTACACCTTC
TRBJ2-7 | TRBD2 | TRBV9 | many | CASSKAGRSYEQYF | TGTGCCAGCAGCAAAGCGGGGCGCTCCTACGAGCAGTACTTC
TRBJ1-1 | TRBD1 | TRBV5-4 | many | CASSAPGQSAEAFF | TGTGCCAGCAGCGCACCGGGACAGAGCGCTGAAGCTTTCTTT
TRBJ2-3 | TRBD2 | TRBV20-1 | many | CSGPVAGGTDTQYF | TGCAGTGGACCCGTGGCGGGGGGCACAGATACGCAGTATTTT
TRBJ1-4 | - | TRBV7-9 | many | CASSPRGGPTNEKLFF | TGTGCCAGCAGCCCCCGAGGTGGGCCAACTAATGAAAAACTGTTTTTT
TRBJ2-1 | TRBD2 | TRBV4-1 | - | CASSQESAGVTIYNEQFF | TGCGCCAGCAGCCAAGAGTCAGCGGGAGTAACGATTTACAATGAGCAGTTCTTC
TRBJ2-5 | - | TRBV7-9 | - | CASSSGSVETQYF | TGTGCCAGCAGCTCCGGGAGTGTGGAGACCCAGTACTTC
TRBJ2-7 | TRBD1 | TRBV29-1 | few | CSYGQGTAYEQYF | TGCAGCTACGGACAGGGGACAGCCTACGAGCAGTACTTC
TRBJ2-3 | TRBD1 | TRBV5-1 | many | CASSSRQGAASDTQYF | TGCGCCAGCAGCTCGAGACAGGGGGCCGCCTCAGATACGCAGTATTTT
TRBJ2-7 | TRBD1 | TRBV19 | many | CASSRTGTGDSYEQYF | TGTGCCAGTAGTAGAACCGGGACAGGGGATTCCTACGAGCAGTACTTC
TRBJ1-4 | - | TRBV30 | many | CAWSQGQGNEKLFF | TGTGCCTGGAGTCAGGGGCAGGGTAATGAAAAACTGTTTTTT
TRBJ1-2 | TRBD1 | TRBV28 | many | CASSFGTGGLGYTF | TGTGCCAGCAGTTTCGGAACAGGGGGCCTAGGCTACACCTTC
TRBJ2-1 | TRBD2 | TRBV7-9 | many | CASSLEAGGNEQFF | TGTGCCAGCAGCCTCGAGGCGGGAGGGAATGAGCAGTTCTTC
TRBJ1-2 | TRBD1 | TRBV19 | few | CAGSNRDRYGYTF | TGTGCCGGTAGTAACCGGGACAGATATGGCTACACCTTC
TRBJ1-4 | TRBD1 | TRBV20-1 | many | CSARDTGGDEKLFF | TGCAGTGCTAGAGATACAGGGGGAGACGAAAAACTGTTTTTT
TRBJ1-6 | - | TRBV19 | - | CASSIEPNPPLHF | TGTGCCAGTAGTATAGAGCCCAATCCACCCCTCCACTTT
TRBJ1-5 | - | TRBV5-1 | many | CASSLEGISNQPQHF | TGCGCCAGCAGCTTGGAGGGTATTAGCAATCAGCCCCAGCATTTT
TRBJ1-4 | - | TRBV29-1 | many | CSAHAAAGDEKLFF | TGCAGCGCCCACGCGGCGGCAGGGGACGAAAAACTGTTTTTT
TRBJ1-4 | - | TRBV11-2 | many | CASSLGSLRGEEKLFF | TGTGCCAGCAGCTTAGGCAGCCTCAGGGGAGAGGAAAAACTGTTTTTT
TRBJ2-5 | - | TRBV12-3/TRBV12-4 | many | CASSQRGGGQAFHF | TGTGCCAGCAGTCAAAGGGGGGGGGGACAAGCCTTCCACTTC
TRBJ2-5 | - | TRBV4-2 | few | CASSPEGQPLMGETQYF | TGTGCCAGCAGCCCGGAGGGACAACCCCTTATGGGGGAGACCCAGTACTTC
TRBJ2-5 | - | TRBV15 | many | CATSRDLASSETQYF | TGTGCCACCAGCAGAGATCTAGCTAGCTCGGAGACCCAGTACTTC
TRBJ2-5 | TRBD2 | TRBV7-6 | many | CASSLQRGQETQYF | TGTGCCAGCAGCTTGCAGCGGGGACAAGAGACCCAGTACTTC
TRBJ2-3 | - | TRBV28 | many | CASSLTPMADTQYF | TGTGCCAGCAGTTTAACCCCTATGGCAGATACGCAGTATTTT
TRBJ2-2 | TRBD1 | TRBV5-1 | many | CASSLARFGQVGELFF | TGCGCCAGCAGCTTGGCCAGGTTCGGACAGGTCGGGGAGCTGTTTTTT
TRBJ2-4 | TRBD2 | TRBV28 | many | CASSVRGGEKTSIQYF | TGTGCCAGCAGTGTGCGGGGGGGAGAGAAAACGAGCATTCAGTACTTC
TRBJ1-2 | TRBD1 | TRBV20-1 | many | CSASRDRSDRYGYTF | TGCAGTGCTTCTAGGGACAGGTCTGACCGCTATGGCTACACCTTC
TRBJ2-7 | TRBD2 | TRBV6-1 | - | CARGSGRPYEQYF | TGTGCCAGGGGTAGCGGGAGACCCTACGAGCAGTACTTC